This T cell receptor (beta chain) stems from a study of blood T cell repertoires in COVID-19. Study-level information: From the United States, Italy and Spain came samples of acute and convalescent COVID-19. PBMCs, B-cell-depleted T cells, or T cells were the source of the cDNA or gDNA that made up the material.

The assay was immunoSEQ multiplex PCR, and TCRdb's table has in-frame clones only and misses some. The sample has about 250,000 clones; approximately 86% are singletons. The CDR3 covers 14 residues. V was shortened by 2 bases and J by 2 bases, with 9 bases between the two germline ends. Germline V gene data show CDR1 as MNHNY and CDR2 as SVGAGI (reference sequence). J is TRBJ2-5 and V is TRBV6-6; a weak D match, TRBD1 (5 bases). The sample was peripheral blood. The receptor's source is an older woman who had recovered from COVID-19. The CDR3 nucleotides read TGTGCCAGCAGTTACCGACAGCATCAAGAGACCCAGTACTTC. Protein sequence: CASSYRQHQETQYF.